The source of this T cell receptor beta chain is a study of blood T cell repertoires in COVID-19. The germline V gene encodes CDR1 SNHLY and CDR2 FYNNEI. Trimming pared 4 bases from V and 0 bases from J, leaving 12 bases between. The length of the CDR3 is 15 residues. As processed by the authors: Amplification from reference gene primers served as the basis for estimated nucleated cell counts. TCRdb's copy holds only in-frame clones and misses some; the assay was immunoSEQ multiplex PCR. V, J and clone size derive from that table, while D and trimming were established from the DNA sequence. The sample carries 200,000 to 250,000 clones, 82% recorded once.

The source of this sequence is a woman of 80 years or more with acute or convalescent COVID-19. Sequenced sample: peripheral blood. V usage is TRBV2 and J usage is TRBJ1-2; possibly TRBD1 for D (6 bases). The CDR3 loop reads CASSGDMGANYGYTF. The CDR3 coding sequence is TGTGCCAGCAGTGGGGACATGGGAGCTAACTATGGCTACACCTTC.